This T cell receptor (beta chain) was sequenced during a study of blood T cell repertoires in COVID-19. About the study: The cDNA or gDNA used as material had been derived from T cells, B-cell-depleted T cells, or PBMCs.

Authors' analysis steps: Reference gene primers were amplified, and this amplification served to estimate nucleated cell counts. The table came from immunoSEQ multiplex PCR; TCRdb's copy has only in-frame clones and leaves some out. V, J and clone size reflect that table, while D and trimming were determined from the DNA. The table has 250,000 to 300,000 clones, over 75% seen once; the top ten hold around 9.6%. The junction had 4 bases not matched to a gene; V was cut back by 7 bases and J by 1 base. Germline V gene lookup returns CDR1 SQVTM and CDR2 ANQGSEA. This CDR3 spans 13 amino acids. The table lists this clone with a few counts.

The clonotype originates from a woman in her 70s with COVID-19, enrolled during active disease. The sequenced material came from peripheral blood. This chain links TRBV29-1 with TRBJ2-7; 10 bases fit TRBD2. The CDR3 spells CSGRTSGSYEQYF. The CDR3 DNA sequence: TGCAGCGGGAGGACTAGCGGATCCTACGAGCAGTACTTC.